This TCR beta chain was sequenced during a study of post-analysis software for immune sequencing data. Study-level points and caveats: Versus controls, multiple sclerosis patients showed significantly lower diversity (normalized Chao1). The study found TRBV5-6, TRBV5-1 and TRBV20-1 among five TRBV segments more frequent in patients than controls.

After removal of 5 bases from V and 7 bases from J, the junction contained 7 bases not matched to a gene. The CDR3 is 15 residues long. CDR1 is MRHNA, CDR2 SNTAGT, per germline. Unique molecular identifiers had been added to the TCR beta cDNA libraries. TCRdb reprocessed the PCR reads with MiXCR, giving one entry per CDR3 protein. Of 450,000 to 650,000 distinct CDR3 sequences in the sample, 44% are singletons; the top ten hold approximately 1.7%. On this clonotype: Its antigen is currently unknown.

The specimen sequenced was blood. The clonotype comes from a girl aged 10 to 17 with multiple sclerosis. V is TRBV6-4 and J is TRBJ2-1, with 11 bases that match TRBD2. This CDR3 reads CASSPTSGERNEQFF. The CDR3 nucleotides read TGTGCCAGCAGTCCGACTAGCGGGGAAAGGAATGAGCAGTTCTTC.